This T cell receptor beta chain was recovered during a study of blood T cell repertoires in COVID-19. Study context: From the United States, Italy and Spain came samples of acute and convalescent COVID-19. The analysed material was cDNA or gDNA that came from T cells, B-cell-depleted T cells, or PBMCs.

Germline V gene lookup returns CDR1 ENHRY and CDR2 SYGVKD. The length of the CDR3 is 12 residues. Trimming took 6 bases from V and 3 from J; bases not matched to a gene: 1. Source study methods: Amplifying reference gene primers gave estimates of nucleated cell counts. Clones were read by immunoSEQ multiplex PCR, and TCRdb kept only the in-frame ones, dropping some. V and J calls and clone size follow that table, whereas D and trimming were derived from the DNA. The sample consists of approximately 73,000 clones, around nine tenths of them appearing once. The chain recombines TRBV10-3 with TRBJ1-1; 7 positions agree with TRBD1. The TCR sequence derives from a woman aged 55 to 70 with acute or convalescent COVID-19. The source material was peripheral blood. This chain's CDR3 is CAISQGDTEAFF. CDR3 DNA: TGTGCCATCAGCCAGGGGGACACTGAAGCTTTCTTT.